The 15 T cell receptor beta chains below all came from one sample that was sequenced in a study of blood T cell repertoires in COVID-19 (dated by TCRdb to about 2020). The library was obtained by the immunoSEQ multiplex PCR assay. TCRdb provides this immuneACCESS table in a form limited to in-frame rearrangements. Some clones are lacking; in checked studies, under half of them reflect an unresolved V gene, and why the rest are absent is not known. The sample profile shows fewer than 200,000 clones; 80% to 90% of them were found once. Together, the top ten hold 9% of the sample. The sample was PBMCs or T cells enriched from blood (not recorded which). The receptors were sampled from a woman younger than 35 who had recovered from COVID-19.

The rearrangement uses TRBV10-1 and TRBJ2-3; 15 nucleotides line up with TRBD2. CDR1 is WNHNN and CDR2 is SYGVQD in the germline V gene (reference sequence). There are 18 residues in the CDR3. The V and J ends lost 0 bases and 6 bases, in that order; junction bases with no gene match: 7. CDR3: CASSESIPGLAGGDTQYF. Here the CDR3 DNA reads TGCGCCAGCAGTGAGTCGATACCTGGACTAGCGGGAGGGGATACGCAGTATTTT.

The chain carries TRBV20-1 and TRBJ2-5; weak D call: TRBD1 (6 bases). CDR1 DFQATT and CDR2 SNEGSKA come from the germline V gene (reference sequence). The CDR3 sequence is 13 residues long. The V end was cut by 3 bases, the J end by 2 bases, with 10 bases between. CDR3 in DNA: TGCAGTGCTAGTAGGACAGTTCAAGAGACCCAGTACTTC. Protein sequence: CSASRTVQETQYF.

The J gene is TRBJ2-7, the V gene TRBV15, with 8 bases that match TRBD1. Trimming cost V 6 bases and J 4 bases; bases outside gene matches: 5. Germline loops: CDR1 LNHNV, CDR2 YYDKDF (reference sequence). The CDR3 runs 13 residues. Here the CDR3 reads CATSSRGLYEQYF. CDR3 nucleotide sequence: TGTGCCACCAGTAGCAGGGGGCTTTACGAGCAGTACTTC.

This clone was seen once. The chain is built from TRBV15 and TRBJ2-3; D possibly corresponds to TRBD1 (6 bases). In germline, CDR1 is LNHNV, CDR2 YYDKDF (reference sequence). The CDR3 spans 13 residues. Trimming pared 3 bases from V and 6 bases from J, leaving 10 bases between. The CDR3 sequence: CATSRPGVDTQYF. CDR3 bases: TGTGCCACCAGCAGGCCAGGGGTGGATACGCAGTATTTT.

V usage is TRBV27 and J usage is TRBJ1-6; perhaps TRBD1 as D (6 bases). The V end was cut by 5 bases, the J end by 7 bases, with 18 bases between. This CDR3 contains 16 residues. CDR1 and CDR2 from the germline V gene are MNHEY and SMNVEV (reference sequence). The chain's CDR3 is CASSPVGQILNSPLHF. CDR3 nucleotide sequence: TGTGCCAGCAGTCCAGTTGGACAGATCTTAAATTCACCCCTCCACTTT.

J is TRBJ2-2 and V is TRBV7-9, with 7 bases that match TRBD1. Germline CDR1 reads SEHNR; CDR2 reads FQNEAQ (reference sequence). With V trimmed by 3 bases and J by 10 bases, 2 bases remained unmatched. The CDR3 covers 12 residues. The CDR3 protein is CASSLTGQELFF. The CDR3 DNA sequence: TGTGCCAGCAGCTTGACAGGGCAGGAGCTGTTTTTT. Variable domain in full (rest from reference TRBV7-9 and TRBJ2-2): DTGVSQNPRHKITKRGQNVTFRCDPISEHNRLYWYRQTLGQGPEFLTYFQNEAQLEKSRLLSDRFSAERPKGSFSTLEIQRTEQGDSAMYLCASSLTGQELFFGEGSRLTVL.

The V call is TRBV27, the J call TRBJ1-6; a weak D match, TRBD1 (5 bases). The germline V and J ends were trimmed by 6 bases and 9 bases, with 15 bases remaining between them. This CDR3 spans 14 amino acids. CDR1 is MNHEY and CDR2 is SMNVEV in the germline V gene (reference sequence). The CDR3: CASSLRVVSSPLHF. In DNA form, the CDR3 reads TGTGCCAGCAGCCTCAGGGTTGTAAGTTCACCCCTCCACTTT.

V usage is TRBV5-1 and J usage is TRBJ1-3, with 7 bases lining up with TRBD1. CDR3 length: 16 residues. Looked up from germline, CDR1 is SGHRS and CDR2 is YFSETQ. The trim removed 0 bases at V and 4 bases at J, leaving 7 bases unmatched. This chain's CDR3 is CASSLEQGPGGNTIYF. CDR3 bases: TGCGCCAGCAGCTTGGAACAGGGGCCGGGAGGAAACACCATATATTTT.

The chain is built from TRBV27 and TRBJ1-2; D remains unclear. The CDR3 covers 13 residues. Germline loops: CDR1 MNHEY, CDR2 SMNVEV (reference sequence). The ends were cut back, 5 bases at V and 3 bases at J, with 10 bases in the middle. The CDR3 region has the DNA TGTGCCAGCAGTGCCGGGGTGGACTATGGCTACACCTTC. Translation: CASSAGVDYGYTF.

This clone came up a few times. This chain connects TRBV28 to TRBJ2-3; 8 positions agree with TRBD2. CDR1 and CDR2 (germline): MDHEN, SYDVKM. The CDR3 covers 13 residues. J lost 3 bases, V lost 7 bases, and 3 bases had no gene match. CDR3 nucleotides: TGTGCCAGCAAGGCGGGGGGTACAGATACGCAGTATTTT. Amino acids: CASKAGGTDTQYF.

This rearrangement joins TRBV23-1 to TRBJ2-7; 9 bases line up with TRBD1. TRBV23-1 is annotated as an ORF whose role is uncertain. Germline trimming cut 8 bases from V and 4 bases from J; bases unmatched to any gene: 9. This CDR3 spans 14 amino acids. In nucleotides, the CDR3 is TGCGCCAGCCGACCCGGGACAGGGTCTTACGAGCAGTACTTC. This codes for CASRPGTGSYEQYF.

This clone occurred a few times. The V gene is TRBV28, the J gene TRBJ2-3; 7 bases match TRBD2. The CDR3 has 14 residues. Losses at the gene ends were 3 bases for V and 1 base for J; bases not matched to a gene: 1. Germline V gives CDR1 MDHEN, CDR2 SYDVKM. Here the CDR3 reads CASSFLAGTDTQYF. The CDR3 DNA is TGTGCCAGCAGTTTTCTAGCGGGCACAGATACGCAGTATTTT.

The V call is TRBV30, the J call TRBJ2-7; 8 nucleotides line up with TRBD1. Germline-derived CDR1 and CDR2 are GTSNPN and SVGIG (reference sequence). The CDR3 length is 13 residues. The J segment lost 3 bases and the V segment lost 2 bases, leaving 3 bases of the junction unmatched. The CDR3 DNA reads TGTGCCTGGAGTAACAGGGGGTACTACGAGCAGTACTTC. Translated, it gives CAWSNRGYYEQYF.

The chain links TRBV5-1 to TRBJ2-5; D possibly corresponds to TRBD2 (5 bases). The germline gives CDR1 SGHRS, CDR2 YFSETQ. This CDR3 comprises 14 residues. Trimming left V 7 bases short and J 3 bases short, with 16 bases between. CDR3: CASCVRSGEETQYF. CDR3 in DNA: TGCGCCAGCTGTGTTCGTTCCGGGGAAGAGACCCAGTACTTC.

V usage is TRBV19 and J usage is TRBJ1-2, with 7 bases matching TRBD1. CDR3 length equals 16 residues. The V gene's germline CDR1 is LNHDA and CDR2 SQIVND (reference sequence). V dropped 7 bases and J dropped 4; count of bases not matched to a gene: 15. The CDR3 reads CASTPQGGQSGYGYTF. The DNA for the CDR3 is TGTGCCAGTACTCCTCAGGGGGGCCAATCGGGCTATGGCTACACCTTC.